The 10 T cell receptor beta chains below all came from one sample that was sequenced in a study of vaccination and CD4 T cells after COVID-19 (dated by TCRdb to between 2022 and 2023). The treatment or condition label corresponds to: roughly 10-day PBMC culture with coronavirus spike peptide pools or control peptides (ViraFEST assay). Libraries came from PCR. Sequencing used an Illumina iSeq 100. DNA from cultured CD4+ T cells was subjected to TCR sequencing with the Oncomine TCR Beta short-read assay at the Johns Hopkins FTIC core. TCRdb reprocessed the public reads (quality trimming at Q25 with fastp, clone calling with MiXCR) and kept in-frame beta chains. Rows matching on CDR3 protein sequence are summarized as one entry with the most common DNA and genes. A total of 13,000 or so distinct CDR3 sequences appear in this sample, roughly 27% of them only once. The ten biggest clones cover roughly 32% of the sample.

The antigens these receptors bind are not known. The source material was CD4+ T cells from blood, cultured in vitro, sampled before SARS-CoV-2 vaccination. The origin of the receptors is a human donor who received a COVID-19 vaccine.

The CDR3 nucleotides read TGTGCCAGCAGCAAAGCCGAAGGACGGAACTACGAGCAGTACTTC. Translation: CASSKAEGRNYEQYF. The gene calls are TRBV21-1 and TRBJ2-7. TRBV21-1 is marked as a pseudogene. The CDR3 is 15 amino acids.

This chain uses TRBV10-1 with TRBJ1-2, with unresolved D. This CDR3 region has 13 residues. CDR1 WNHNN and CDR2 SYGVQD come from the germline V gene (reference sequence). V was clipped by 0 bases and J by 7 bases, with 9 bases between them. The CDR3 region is CASSESVGSGYTF. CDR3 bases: TGCGCCAGCAGTGAGTCGGTAGGGAGTGGCTACACCTTC.

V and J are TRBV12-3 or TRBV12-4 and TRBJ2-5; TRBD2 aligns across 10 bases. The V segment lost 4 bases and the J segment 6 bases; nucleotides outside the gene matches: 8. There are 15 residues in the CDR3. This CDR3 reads CASSSSSGGLQTQYF. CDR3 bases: TGTGCCAGCAGTTCGTCTAGCGGGGGCTTGCAGACCCAGTACTTC.

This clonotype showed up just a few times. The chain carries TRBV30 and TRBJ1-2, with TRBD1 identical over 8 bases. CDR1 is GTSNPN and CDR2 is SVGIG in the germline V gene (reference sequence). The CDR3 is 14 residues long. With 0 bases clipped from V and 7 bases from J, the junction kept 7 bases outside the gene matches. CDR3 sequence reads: CAWSVLAGGSGYTF. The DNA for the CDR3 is TGTGCCTGGAGTGTACTGGCAGGGGGCTCTGGCTACACCTTC.

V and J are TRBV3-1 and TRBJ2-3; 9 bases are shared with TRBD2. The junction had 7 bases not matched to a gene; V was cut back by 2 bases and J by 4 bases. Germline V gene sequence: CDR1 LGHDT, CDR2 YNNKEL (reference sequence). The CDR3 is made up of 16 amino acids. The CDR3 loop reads CASSQRGGASPDTQYF. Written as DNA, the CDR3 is TGTGCCAGCAGCCAACGCGGGGGGGCCTCTCCAGATACGCAGTATTTT.

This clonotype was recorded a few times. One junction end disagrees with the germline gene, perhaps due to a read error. In DNA, the CDR3 is TGTGCCAGTAGTATAGATCCAAAACAAGATACCCAGTACTTC. Translation: CASSIDPKQDTQYF. The chain joins TRBV19 to TRBJ2-5; D is unclear. The CDR3 has 14 amino acids. Germline V gene data show CDR1 as LNHDA and CDR2 as SQIVND (reference sequence).

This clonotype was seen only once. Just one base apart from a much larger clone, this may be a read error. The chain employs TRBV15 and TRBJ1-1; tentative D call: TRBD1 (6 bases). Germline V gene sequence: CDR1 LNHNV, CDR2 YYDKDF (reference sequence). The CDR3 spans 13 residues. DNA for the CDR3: TGTGTCACCAGCAGAGCTTACAGGGATGTAGCTTTCTTT. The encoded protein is CVTSRAYRDVAFF.

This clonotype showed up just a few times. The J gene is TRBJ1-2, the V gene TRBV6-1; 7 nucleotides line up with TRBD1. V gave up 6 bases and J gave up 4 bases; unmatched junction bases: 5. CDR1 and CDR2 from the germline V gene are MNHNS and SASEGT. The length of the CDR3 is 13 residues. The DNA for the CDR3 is TGTGCCAGCAGCCCGGGACAGTTCTATGGCTACACCTTC. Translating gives CASSPGQFYGYTF.

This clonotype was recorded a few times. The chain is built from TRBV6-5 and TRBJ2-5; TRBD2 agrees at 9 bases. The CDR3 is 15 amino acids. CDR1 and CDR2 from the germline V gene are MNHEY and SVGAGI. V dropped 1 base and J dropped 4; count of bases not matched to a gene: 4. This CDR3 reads CASSYYAGGRETQYF. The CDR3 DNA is TGTGCCAGCAGTTACTACGCGGGGGGGCGAGAGACCCAGTACTTC.

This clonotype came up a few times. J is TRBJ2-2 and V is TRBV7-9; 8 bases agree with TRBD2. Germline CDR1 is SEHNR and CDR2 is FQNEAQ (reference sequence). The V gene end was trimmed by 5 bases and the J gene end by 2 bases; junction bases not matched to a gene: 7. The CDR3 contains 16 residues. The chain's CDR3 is CASSVGRGDNTGELFF. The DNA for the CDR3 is TGTGCCAGCAGCGTCGGGCGGGGGGACAACACCGGGGAGCTGTTTTTT. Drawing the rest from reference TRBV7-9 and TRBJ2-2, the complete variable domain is DTGVSQNPRHKITKRGQNVTFRCDPISEHNRLYWYRQTLGQGPEFLTYFQNEAQLEKSRLLSDRFSAERPKGSFSTLEIQRTEQGDSAMYLCASSVGRGDNTGELFFGEGSRLTVL.